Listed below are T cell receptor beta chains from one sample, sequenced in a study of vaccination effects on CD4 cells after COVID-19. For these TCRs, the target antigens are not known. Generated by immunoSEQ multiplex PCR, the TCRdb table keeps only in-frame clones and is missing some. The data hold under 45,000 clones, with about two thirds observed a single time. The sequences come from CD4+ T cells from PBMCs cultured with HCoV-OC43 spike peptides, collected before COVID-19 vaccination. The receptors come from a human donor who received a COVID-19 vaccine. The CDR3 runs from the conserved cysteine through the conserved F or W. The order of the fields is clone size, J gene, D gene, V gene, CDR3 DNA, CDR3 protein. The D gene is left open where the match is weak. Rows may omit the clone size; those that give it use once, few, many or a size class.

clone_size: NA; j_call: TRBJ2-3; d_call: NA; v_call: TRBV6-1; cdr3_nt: TGTGCCAGCAGTGAACCGGGATTGGGCACAGATACGCAGTATTTT; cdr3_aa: CASSEPGLGTDTQYF
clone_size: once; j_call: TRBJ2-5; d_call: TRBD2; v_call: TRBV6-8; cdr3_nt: TGTGCCAGCACTCCCCGACTAGCGGGGTACCAAGAGACCCAGTACTTC; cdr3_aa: CASTPRLAGYQETQYF
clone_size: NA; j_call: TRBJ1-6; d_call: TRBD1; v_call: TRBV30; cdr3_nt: TGTGCCTGGAGTATTGAGCGGACAGGATATAATTCACCCCTCCACTTT; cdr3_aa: CAWSIERTGYNSPLHF
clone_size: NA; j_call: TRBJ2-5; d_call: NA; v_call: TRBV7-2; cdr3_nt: TGTGCCAGCAGCTTAGGGGGCAAAGGACTATCCCAAGAGACCCAGTACTTC; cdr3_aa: CASSLGGKGLSQETQYF
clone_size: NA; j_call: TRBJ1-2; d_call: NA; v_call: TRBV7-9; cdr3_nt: TGTGCCAGCACCCTTAACTATGGCTACACCTTC; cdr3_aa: CASTLNYGYTF
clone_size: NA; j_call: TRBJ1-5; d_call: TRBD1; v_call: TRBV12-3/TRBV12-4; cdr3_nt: TGTGCCAGTCGGACAGGGGGACAGCCCCAGCATTTT; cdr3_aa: CASRTGGQPQHF
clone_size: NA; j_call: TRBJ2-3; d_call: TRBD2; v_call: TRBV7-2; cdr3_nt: TGTGCCAGCAGCTTAGCTTTTAGCGGGGGCACAGATACGCAGTATTTT; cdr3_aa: CASSLAFSGGTDTQYF
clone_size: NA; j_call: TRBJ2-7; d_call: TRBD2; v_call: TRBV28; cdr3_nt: TGTGCCAGCAGGGCGAGCGGGAGCTACGAGCAGTACTTC; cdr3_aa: CASRASGSYEQYF
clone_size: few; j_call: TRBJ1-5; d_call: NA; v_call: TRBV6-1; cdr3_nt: TGTGCCAGCAGTGAAGGAGGCAATCAGCCCCAGCATTTT; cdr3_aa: CASSEGGNQPQHF
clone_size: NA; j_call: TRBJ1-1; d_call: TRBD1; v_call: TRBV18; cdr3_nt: TGTGCCAGCTCCCGAAACCGGGACAGACACACTGAAGCTTTCTTT; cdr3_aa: CASSRNRDRHTEAFF
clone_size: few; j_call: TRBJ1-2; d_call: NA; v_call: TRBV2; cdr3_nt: TGTGCCAGCAAGGGGGTTGACTATGGCTACACCTTC; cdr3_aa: CASKGVDYGYTF
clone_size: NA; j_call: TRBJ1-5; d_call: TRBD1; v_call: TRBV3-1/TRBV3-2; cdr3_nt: TGTGCCAGCAGCCCAGACAGGGGGGCTCAGCCCCAGCATTTT; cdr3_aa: CASSPDRGAQPQHF
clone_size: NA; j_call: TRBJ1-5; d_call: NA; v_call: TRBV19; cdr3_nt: TGTGCCAGTAGTTCCGGGGGGGCGCCCCAGCATTTT; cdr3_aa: CASSSGGAPQHF
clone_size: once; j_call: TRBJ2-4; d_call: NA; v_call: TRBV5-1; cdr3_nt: TGCGCCAGCTCCCCCGGAATGAGCGGTCAGACCAAAAACATTCAGTACTTC; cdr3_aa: CASSPGMSGQTKNIQYF
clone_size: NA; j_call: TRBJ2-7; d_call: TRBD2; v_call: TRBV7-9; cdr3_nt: TGTGCCAGCAGCCGGGCCCAGCGGGGGGCCTCCTACGAGCAGTACTTC; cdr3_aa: CASSRAQRGASYEQYF
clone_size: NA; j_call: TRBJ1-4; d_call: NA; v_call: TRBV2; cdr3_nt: TGTGCCAGCAGGGTAGGGGGACTTACTAATGAAAAACTGTTTTTT; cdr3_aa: CASRVGGLTNEKLFF
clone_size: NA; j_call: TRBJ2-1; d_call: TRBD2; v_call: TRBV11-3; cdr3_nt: TGTGCCAGCAGCTTAGACGGGGCGGGAGGAGGGAATGAGCAGTTCTTC; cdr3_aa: CASSLDGAGGGNEQFF
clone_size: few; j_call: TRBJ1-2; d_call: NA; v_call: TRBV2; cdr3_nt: TGTGCCAGCAGCCAGGGCTACTATGGCTACACCTTC; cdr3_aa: CASSQGYYGYTF
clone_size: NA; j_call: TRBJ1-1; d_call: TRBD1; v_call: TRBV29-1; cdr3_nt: TGCAGCGTTGGGTCCAGGGGGGGCTTAATGAACACTGAAGCTTTCTTT; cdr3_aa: CSVGSRGGLMNTEAFF
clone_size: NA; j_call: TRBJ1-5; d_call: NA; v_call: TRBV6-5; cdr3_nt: TGTGCCAGCACCCCAGCAGGCGGTAGCAATCAGCCCCAGCATTTT; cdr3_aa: CASTPAGGSNQPQHF
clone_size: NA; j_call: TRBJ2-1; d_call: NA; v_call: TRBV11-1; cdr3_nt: TGTGCCAGCAGCTTATCGGGCGGACCCCTCAATGAGCAGTTCTTC; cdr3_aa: CASSLSGGPLNEQFF
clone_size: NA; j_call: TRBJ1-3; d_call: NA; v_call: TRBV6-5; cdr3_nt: TGTGCCAGCAGTTTCCTCGGGGCCTCTGGAAACACCATATATTTT; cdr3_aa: CASSFLGASGNTIYF
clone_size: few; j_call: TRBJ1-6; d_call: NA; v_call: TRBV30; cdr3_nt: TGTGCCTGGAGTAAACAGGGAATAGGTTCACCCCTCCACTTT; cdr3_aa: CAWSKQGIGSPLHF
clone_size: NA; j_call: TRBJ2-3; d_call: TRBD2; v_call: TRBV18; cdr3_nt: TGTGCCAGCTCACCAGGTGTCGGGGGGGCCAAAGATACGCAGTATTTT; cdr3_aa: CASSPGVGGAKDTQYF
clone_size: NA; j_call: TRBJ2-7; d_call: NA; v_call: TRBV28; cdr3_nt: TGTGCCAGCAGTTTAGTCCGGTCCGGCGAGCAGTACTTC; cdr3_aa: CASSLVRSGEQYF
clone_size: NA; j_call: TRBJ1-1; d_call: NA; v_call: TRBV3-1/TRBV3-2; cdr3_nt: TGTGCCAGCAGCCAAGCCAGCCGTCGAACTTTCTTT; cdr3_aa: CASSQASRRTFF
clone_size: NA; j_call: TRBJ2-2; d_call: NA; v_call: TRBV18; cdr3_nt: TGTGCCAGCTCACCGGAGAACACCGGGGAGCTGTTTTTT; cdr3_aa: CASSPENTGELFF
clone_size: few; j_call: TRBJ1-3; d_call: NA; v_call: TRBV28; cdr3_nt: TGTGCCAGCAGTTTATCTCCGGGAACAGCTGGAAACACCATATATTTT; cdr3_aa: CASSLSPGTAGNTIYF
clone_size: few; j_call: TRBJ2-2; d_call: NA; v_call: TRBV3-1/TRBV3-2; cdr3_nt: TGTGCCAGCAGCCAAGTAAGCGGGGAGCTGTTTTTT; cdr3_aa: CASSQVSGELFF
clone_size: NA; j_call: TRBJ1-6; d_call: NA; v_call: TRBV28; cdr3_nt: TGTGCCAGCAAGGAGTGGAATTCACCCCTCCACTTT; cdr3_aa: CASKEWNSPLHF
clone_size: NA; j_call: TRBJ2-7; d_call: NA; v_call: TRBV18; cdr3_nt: TGTGCCAGCTCGCCACAGGGGGGGTACGAGCAGTACTTC; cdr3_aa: CASSPQGGYEQYF
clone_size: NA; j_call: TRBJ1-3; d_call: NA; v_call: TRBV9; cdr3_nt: TGTGCCAGCAGCGAGGACAGAGGAAACACCATATATTTT; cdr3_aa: CASSEDRGNTIYF
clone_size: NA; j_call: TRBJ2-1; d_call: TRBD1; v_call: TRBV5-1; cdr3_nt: TGCGCCAGCAGCTTCGCGACAGGGGCTACTGAGCAGTTCTTC; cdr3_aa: CASSFATGATEQFF
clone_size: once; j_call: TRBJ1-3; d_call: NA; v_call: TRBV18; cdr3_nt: TGTGCCAGCTCACCGTCGGCCAGTCTCTCTGGAAACACCATATATTTT; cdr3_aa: CASSPSASLSGNTIYF
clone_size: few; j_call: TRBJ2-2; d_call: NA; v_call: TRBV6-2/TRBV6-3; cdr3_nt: TGTGCCAGCAGCCGGTCATGGGCCCCCGGGGAGCTGTTTTTT; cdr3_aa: CASSRSWAPGELFF
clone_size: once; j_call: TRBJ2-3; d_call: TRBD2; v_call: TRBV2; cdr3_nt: TGTGCCAGCAACGACAGACTAGCGAACACAGATACGCAGTATTTT; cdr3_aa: CASNDRLANTDTQYF
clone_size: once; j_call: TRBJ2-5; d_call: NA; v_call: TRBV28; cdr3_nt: TGTGCCAGCAGTTCCCCCCCCAGGGACCGCAAAGAGACCCAGTACTTC; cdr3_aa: CASSSPPRDRKETQYF
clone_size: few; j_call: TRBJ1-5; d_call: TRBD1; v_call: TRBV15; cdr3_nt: TGTGCCACCAGCAGAGGGGACAGGGCTCAGCCCCAGCATTTT; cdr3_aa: CATSRGDRAQPQHF
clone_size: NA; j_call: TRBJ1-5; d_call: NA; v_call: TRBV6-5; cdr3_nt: TGTGCCAGCAGTACTAATCAGCCCCAGCATTTT; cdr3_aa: CASSTNQPQHF